The 9 T cell receptor beta chains listed next were all sequenced from one sample in a study of Ad26.COV2.S vaccination and SARS-CoV-2 variants. Libraries were prepared by immunoSEQ multiplex PCR; TCRdb keeps only in-frame clonotypes and omits some of them. Of roughly 300,000 clones in the sample, less than 90% are singletons; the top ten hold 9.5% to 12%. This sample's treatment: over 15 received Ad26.COV2.S at low or high dose, single or two shots; about 5 received placebo; per-sample allocation not given. Sampling happened 63 days after the first vaccine or placebo injection. This sample comprised peripheral blood, obtained in a trial of Ad26.COV2.S vaccine versus placebo. All receptors derive from a person between 18 and 60 years old who received the Ad26.COV2.S COVID-19 vaccine or a placebo.

The gene calls are TRBV6-5 and TRBJ2-1; D is possibly TRBD2 (6 bases). The CDR3 runs to 16 residues. Germline V CDR1 and CDR2: MNHEY, SVGAGI. V gave up 2 bases and J gave up 5 bases, with 16 bases separating them. The CDR3 DNA follows: TGTGCCAGCAGTTACGGTCTCTCGGGAGTCCACAATGAGCAGTTCTTC. This gives the protein CASSYGLSGVHNEQFF.

This clone was found once. The CDR3 DNA follows: TGTGCCAGCAGCTTAGACCAGACGTTCAGCACTGAAGCTTTCTTT. This sequence encodes CASSLDQTFSTEAFF. The V call is TRBV11-2, the J call TRBJ1-1; D remains ambiguous. The CDR3 runs 15 residues. CDR1 SGHAT and CDR2 FQNNGV come from the germline V gene. V was clipped by 0 bases and J by 4 bases, with 12 bases between them.

The chain employs TRBV28 and TRBJ2-3; D call uncertain. CDR1 MDHEN and CDR2 SYDVKM come from the germline V gene. The germline V and J ends were trimmed by 5 bases and 2 bases, with 17 bases remaining between them. The CDR3 is made up of 16 amino acids. In DNA form, the CDR3 reads TGTGCCAGCAGTCTCCGGACCCTGAGGCCCACAGATACGCAGTATTTT. Translating it yields CASSLRTLRPTDTQYF.

V and J are TRBV4-1 and TRBJ2-4, with D possibly being TRBD1 or TRBD2 (5 bases each). The V gene lost 5 bases and the J gene lost 8 bases, with 16 bases spanning the gap. Germline CDR1 MGHRA, CDR2 YSYEKL. The length of the CDR3 is 14 residues. The CDR3 DNA reads TGCGCCAGCAGCTTGACCGGGGCGAGAGACATTCAGTACTTC. Protein product: CASSLTGARDIQYF.

This sequence joins TRBV24-1 and TRBJ2-3; 8 bases map to TRBD2. This CDR3 contains 15 residues. The germline V gene has CDR1 KGHDR and CDR2 SFDVKD. The V gene end was trimmed by 1 base and the J gene end by 8 bases; junction bases not matched to a gene: 7. In DNA form, the CDR3 reads TGTGCCACCAGTGATTTCGCGGGGGGAAGAGGTACGCAGTATTTT. Its translation is CATSDFAGGRGTQYF.

The table lists this clone with a count of one. This chain connects TRBV24-1 to TRBJ1-2; the D is unclear. CDR3 length equals 14 residues. The V end was cut by 3 bases, the J end by 2 bases, with 9 bases between. Germline values: CDR1 KGHDR, CDR2 SFDVKD. This chain's CDR3 is CATSDPQTNYGYTF. In DNA form, the CDR3 reads TGTGCCACCAGTGATCCCCAGACGAACTATGGCTACACCTTC.

The CDR3 coding sequence is TGTGCCACCAGCAGAGGGGCCAATAACCTCCACTTT. This translates into CATSRGANNLHF. V usage is TRBV15 and J usage is TRBJ1-6; D is uncertain. Trimming stripped 1 base from V and 15 bases from J, with 10 bases between. The CDR3 is 12 amino acids. CDR1 and CDR2 (germline): LNHNV, YYDKDF (reference sequence).

The V and J genes are TRBV21-1 and TRBJ1-5. TRBV21-1 is recorded as a pseudogene. This CDR3 spans 17 amino acids. The CDR3 nucleotides are TGTGCCAGCAGCAACCGGGGTGACATCTCTCCTAATCAGCCCCAGCATTTT. This sequence encodes CASSNRGDISPNQPQHF.

This chain links TRBV7-2 with TRBJ2-1; a possible D gene is TRBD2 (6 bases). This CDR3 has 13 residues. V was clipped by 5 bases and J by 8 bases, with 13 bases between them. CDR1 and CDR2 from the germline V gene are SGHTA and FQGNSA. CDR3 protein: CASSKGPSDEQFF. The CDR3 region has the DNA TGTGCCAGCAGCAAGGGGCCTAGCGATGAGCAGTTCTTC. Full variable domain (remainder filled in from reference TRBV7-2 and TRBJ2-1): GAGVSQSPSNKVTEKGKDVELRCDPISGHTALYWYRQSLGQGLEFLIYFQGNSAPDKSGLPSDRFSAERTGGSVSTLTIQRTQQEDSAVYLCASSKGPSDEQFFGPGTRLTVL.